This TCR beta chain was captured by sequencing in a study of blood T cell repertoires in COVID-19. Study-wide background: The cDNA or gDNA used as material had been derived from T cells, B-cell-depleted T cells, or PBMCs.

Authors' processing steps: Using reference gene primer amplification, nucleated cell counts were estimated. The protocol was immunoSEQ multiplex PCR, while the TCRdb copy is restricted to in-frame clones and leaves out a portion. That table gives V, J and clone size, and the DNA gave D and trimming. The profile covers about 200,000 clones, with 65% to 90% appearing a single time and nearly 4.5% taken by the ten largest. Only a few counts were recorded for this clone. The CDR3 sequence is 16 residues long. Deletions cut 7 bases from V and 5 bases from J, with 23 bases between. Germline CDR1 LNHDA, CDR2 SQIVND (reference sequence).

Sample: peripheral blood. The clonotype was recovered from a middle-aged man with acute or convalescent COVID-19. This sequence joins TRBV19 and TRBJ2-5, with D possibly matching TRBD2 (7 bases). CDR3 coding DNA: TGTGCCAGTAACTCCGGGGGGCTGGGGAAGAGGGAGACCCAGTACTTC. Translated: CASNSGGLGKRETQYF.